These T cell receptor beta chains were read from a single sample in a study of blood T cell repertoires in COVID-19. The data were produced by immunoSEQ multiplex PCR, yet TCRdb's version contains in-frame clones alone and is incomplete. Here the sample spans roughly 330,000 clones, around 87% being singletons. Sequences were obtained from PBMCs or T cells enriched from blood (not recorded which). These receptors were collected from a woman in her thirties who had recovered from COVID-19. Each CDR3 is given with its conserved first and last residue. Not every row has a clone size; where given, it reads once, few, many or a size class.

V gene,J gene,clone size,CDR3 protein
TRBV13,TRBJ2-1,NA,CASKDNYNEQFF
TRBV9,TRBJ2-2,many,CASSVRTGELFF
TRBV6-2/TRBV6-3,TRBJ1-5,NA,CASSYVGGQPQHF
TRBV27,TRBJ1-6,NA,CASGPGQGLSPLHF
TRBV19,TRBJ2-1,NA,CASSQKSRRSYNEQFF
TRBV7-9,TRBJ1-6,NA,CASSPRMGGVGSPLHF
TRBV5-8,TRBJ2-1,NA,CASSSRANRGGEQFF
TRBV3-1/TRBV3-2,TRBJ2-3,NA,CASSQRGGSTDTQYF
TRBV15,TRBJ1-1,NA,CATMEDRGLGTEAFF
TRBV11-2,TRBJ2-3,NA,CASSLEASGGTDTQYF
TRBV6-2/TRBV6-3,TRBJ2-7,NA,CASSPTGTPAYEQYF
TRBV2,TRBJ2-4,NA,CASSDGAVQYF